Each of the 7 T cell receptor beta chains below was sequenced from the same sample in a study of blood T cell repertoires in COVID-19. Here immunoSEQ multiplex PCR was the method, and the copy in TCRdb shows in-frame clones only, minus some. The sample yields 300,000 to 450,000 clones, roughly 90% seen once. Sequencing used PBMCs or T cells enriched from blood (not recorded which). The receptors originated from a woman under 40 who had recovered from COVID-19.

The chain employs TRBV19 and TRBJ1-6; 9 bases are a match to TRBD1. V was pared by 5 bases and J by 7 bases, with 15 bases of the junction left unmatched. CDR3 length: 18 amino acids. CDR1 LNHDA and CDR2 SQIVND come from the germline V gene (reference sequence). The CDR3 loop reads CASSRFGPTGGENSPLHF. CDR3 sequence (DNA): TGTGCCAGTAGTCGTTTTGGTCCCACAGGGGGCGAGAATTCACCCCTCCACTTT.

This clone was observed once. The J gene is TRBJ1-4, the V gene TRBV15; 7 bases line up with TRBD1. The CDR3 extends over 15 amino acids. Trimming removed 0 bases from V and 7 bases from J; junction bases left unmatched: 5. The V gene's germline CDR1 is LNHNV and CDR2 YYDKDF (reference sequence). The CDR3 here is CATSREQGNSEKLFF. CDR3 nucleotides: TGTGCCACCAGCAGAGAACAGGGGAATAGTGAAAAACTGTTTTTT.

This chain joins TRBV18 and TRBJ1-4; D gene unclear. Deletions cut 6 bases from V and 8 bases from J, with 13 bases between. This CDR3 has 13 amino acids. Germline V gene data show CDR1 as KGHSH and CDR2 as LQKENI. The CDR3 DNA sequence: TGTGCCAGCTCCCCCGTGTACGGGGAAAAACTGTTTTTT. Encoded protein: CASSPVYGEKLFF.

The chain combines TRBV3-1 (or the pseudogene TRBV3-2) with TRBJ1-1; no definite D call. Per germline, CDR1 LGHDT and CDR2 YNNKEL (reference sequence). This CDR3 comprises 15 residues. Trimming took 7 bases from V and 6 from J, leaving 21 bases between them. DNA for the CDR3: TGTGCCAGCACGGTTACAGTAGCGAACGGGGCTGAAGCTTTCTTT. The encoded protein is CASTVTVANGAEAFF.

The CDR3: CASSILRLTSGGAYNEQFF. The DNA for the CDR3 is TGTGCCAGTAGTATTTTAAGATTAACTAGCGGGGGGGCGTACAATGAGCAGTTCTTC. This rearrangement joins TRBV19 to TRBJ2-1, with 13 bases fitting TRBD2. Germline V gene lookup returns CDR1 LNHDA and CDR2 SQIVND (reference sequence). There are 19 residues in the CDR3. The trim removed 3 bases at V and 4 bases at J, leaving 12 bases unmatched.

This chain links TRBV5-4 with TRBJ2-1; 7 bases agree with TRBD1. J gave up 8 bases and V 6 bases, and 14 bases lay outside the gene matches. Germline V gene lookup returns CDR1 SGHNT and CDR2 YYREEE (reference sequence). CDR3 length equals 15 residues. DNA of the CDR3: TGTGCCAGCACCGAGGGGGCTAGAGGGTGGGATGAGCAGTTCTTC. It encodes CASTEGARGWDEQFF.

V usage is TRBV5-1 and J usage is TRBJ1-2; TRBD1 aligns across 7 bases. J gave up 4 bases and V 4 bases, and 13 bases lay outside the gene matches. CDR1 and CDR2 from the germline V gene are SGHRS and YFSETQ. The CDR3 has 16 residues. The DNA for the CDR3 is TGCGCCAGCAGCCCGAATTCTGCGGGACAGTCCTATGGCTACACCTTC. Protein product: CASSPNSAGQSYGYTF.